This T cell receptor beta chain was captured by sequencing in a study of cytomegalovirus exposure and HLA in healthy donors. Study-wide findings and caveats: Productive status was seen about 90% or about 30% of the time for most TCR beta V segments in an earlier analysis. At a 0.05 false discovery rate, a later analysis found approximately 15,000 TCR beta sequences to be associated with HLA alleles.

The PCR contained 60 Vbeta and 13 Jbeta primers. Generated by immunoSEQ multiplex PCR, the TCRdb table keeps only in-frame clones and is missing some. Of about 120,000 clones in the sample, around 81% are singletons; the top ten hold roughly 1.2%. A note on this clone: The target antigen is unknown.

The CDR3 totals 14 residues. CDR1 and CDR2 (germline): SGHDT, YYEEEE. J gave up 5 bases and V 4 bases, and 6 bases lay outside the gene matches. This receptor was identified in a female donor in good health and CMV-seronegative. This chain uses TRBV5-6 with TRBJ1-2; TRBD1 matches at 9 bases. What was sequenced was PBMCs. Here the CDR3 reads CASSGTGWGYGYTF. CDR3 DNA: TGTGCCAGCAGCGGGACAGGGTGGGGGTATGGCTACACCTTC.